The 25 T cell receptor beta chains below come from one sample, sequenced in a study of shared clonotypes between healthy human individuals. The protocol was immunoSEQ multiplex PCR, while the TCRdb copy is restricted to in-frame clones and leaves out a portion. The repertoire has hundreds of thousands of clones, about 96% of them found once; the top ten carry more than 0.3%. Sequencing was performed on memory CD8+ T cells sorted from blood. The subset was: CD45RO+ cells pooled with CCR7-negative TemRA cells. These receptors were taken from a man in his thirties or forties in good health.

V gene TRBV6-9 combines with J gene TRBJ2-7; D is possibly TRBD1 or TRBD2 (5 bases each). Germline-derived CDR1 and CDR2 are MNHGY and SVAAGI. The CDR3 runs to 16 residues. V lost 1 base and J 4 bases, leaving 17 bases between the germline ends. CDR3 bases: TGTGCCAGCAGTTATTATTCCGCAGGGAGAGAGTACGAGCAGTACTTC. Protein product: CASSYYSAGREYEQYF.

The genes are TRBV7-9 and TRBJ2-1; 11 bases agree with TRBD2. The V gene end was trimmed by 4 bases and the J gene end by 0 bases; junction bases not matched to a gene: 2. Germline CDR1 and CDR2: SEHNR and FQNEAQ (reference sequence). The CDR3 contains 16 residues. The CDR3 DNA follows: TGTGCCAGCAGCTCCCTAGCGGGGGGCTCCTACAATGAGCAGTTCTTC. Its translation: CASSSLAGGSYNEQFF.

This clone came up once. The genes are TRBV5-1 and TRBJ1-5, with D unclear. Trimming removed 4 bases at V and 5 bases at J, with 10 bases between. Per the germline V gene, CDR1 is SGHRS and CDR2 is YFSETQ. The CDR3 is made up of 13 amino acids. The CDR3 region has the DNA TGCGCCAGCAGCGTCATTCCAGATCAGCCCCAGCATTTT. This encodes CASSVIPDQPQHF. Full variable domain (missing parts from reference TRBV5-1 and TRBJ1-5): KAGVTQTPRYLIKTRGQQVTLSCSPISGHRSVSWYQQTPGQGLQFLFEYFSETQRNKGNFPGRFSGRQFSNSRSEMNVSTLELGDSALYLCASSVIPDQPQHFGDGTRLSIL.

This clone was counted a single time. This chain connects TRBV6-6 to TRBJ2-1, with TRBD1 identical over 8 bases. J lost 8 bases, V lost 5 bases, and 11 bases had no gene match. The germline V gene encodes CDR1 MNHNY and CDR2 SVGAGI (reference sequence). CDR3 size: 15 residues. The CDR3 is CASSPIRQGADEQFF. Here the CDR3 DNA reads TGTGCCAGCAGTCCTATTCGGCAGGGGGCGGATGAGCAGTTCTTC.

This chain connects TRBV4-2 to TRBJ2-4; 8 nucleotides align to TRBD2. J gave up 6 bases and V 4 bases, and 8 bases lay outside the gene matches. The CDR3 runs 15 residues. Germline CDR1 LGHNA, CDR2 YNFKEQ. Written as DNA, the CDR3 is TGTGCCAGCAGCCGAAGCTCCGGACTAGCAAACATTCAGTACTTC. Its translation: CASSRSSGLANIQYF.

The chain joins TRBV30 to TRBJ2-5, with 11 bases that match TRBD1. CDR1 is GTSNPN and CDR2 is SVGIG in the germline V gene (reference sequence). V shed 3 bases and J 5 bases; nucleotides not matched to a gene: 8. This CDR3 spans 15 amino acids. In DNA, the CDR3 is TGTGCCTGGAGCCGGGACAGGGGGGTAGGGGAGACCCAGTACTTC. Protein product: CAWSRDRGVGETQYF.

CDR3 in amino acids: CASGGAGTGGAGYTF. Here the CDR3 DNA reads TGTGCCAGCGGAGGTGCCGGGACAGGGGGCGCGGGCTACACCTTC. The chain employs TRBV25-1 and TRBJ1-2; 12 nucleotides align to TRBD1. Germline CDR1 is MGHDK and CDR2 is SYGVNS. CDR3 length: 15 residues. Unmatched junction bases numbered 12, after V lost 8 bases and J lost 8 bases.

V gene TRBV10-3 combines with J gene TRBJ2-2, with D tentatively TRBD2 (5 bases). Germline V gene lookup returns CDR1 ENHRY and CDR2 SYGVKD. The CDR3 contains 14 residues. The ends were cut back, 8 bases at V and 1 base at J, with 11 bases in the middle. Here the CDR3 reads CAIRREGNTGELFF. The CDR3 nucleotides read TGTGCCATCCGTCGCGAGGGGAACACCGGGGAGCTGTTTTTT.

This clone was seen a single time. CDR3 in DNA: TGTGCCAGCTCACCACTCCCGGGGGAGTCCAAAAACATTCAGTACTTC. This sequence encodes CASSPLPGESKNIQYF. This chain uses TRBV18 with TRBJ2-4; tentatively, D is TRBD2 (6 bases). This CDR3 contains 16 residues. V lost 1 base, J lost 2 bases, and 12 bases lay in between. Germline CDR1 is KGHSH and CDR2 is LQKENI.

The V and J genes are TRBV28 and TRBJ2-5; 8 bases match TRBD2. Germline-derived CDR1 and CDR2 are MDHEN and SYDVKM. Trimming removed 3 bases from V and 4 bases from J; junction bases left unmatched: 7. This CDR3 comprises 15 residues. CDR3 sequence (DNA): TGTGCCAGCAGTTTGAGTCCGGGAGGGGGAGAGACCCAGTACTTC. Translation: CASSLSPGGGETQYF. Using reference TRBV28 and TRBJ2-5 for the parts outside the CDR3, the full variable domain is DVKVTQSSRYLVKRTGEKVFLECVQDMDHENMFWYRQDPGLGLRLIYFSYDVKMKEKGDIPEGYSVSREKKERFSLILESASTNQTSMYLCASSLSPGGGETQYFGPGTRLLVL.

This chain uses TRBV10-3 with TRBJ2-7, with 10 bases matching TRBD2. CDR3 length: 15 amino acids. Germline V lookup: CDR1 ENHRY, CDR2 SYGVKD. Germline trimming cut 0 bases from V and 7 bases from J; bases unmatched to any gene: 6. The CDR3 here is CAISESPAGGREQYF. Written as DNA, the CDR3 is TGTGCCATCAGTGAGTCCCCAGCGGGAGGGAGGGAGCAGTACTTC.

The V gene is TRBV19, the J gene TRBJ2-2, with no clear D. Germline V gives CDR1 LNHDA, CDR2 SQIVND (reference sequence). V shed 3 bases and J shed 5 bases, with 7 bases lying between them. The CDR3 totals 13 residues. The CDR3 sequence: CASSILWTGELFF. The CDR3 nucleotides are TGTGCCAGTAGTATTCTGTGGACCGGGGAGCTGTTTTTT.

V usage is TRBV19 and J usage is TRBJ2-7; tentative D call: TRBD1 (5 bases). CDR3 size: 14 residues. V dropped 5 bases and J dropped 3 bases, with 14 bases sitting between them. CDR1 and CDR2 (germline): LNHDA, SQIVND (reference sequence). The CDR3 DNA is TGTGCCAGTAGTGACCAGGGTGGTCTCTACGAGCAGTACTTC. Translation gives CASSDQGGLYEQYF.

The chain employs TRBV7-2 and TRBJ1-2, with D hard to call. Deletions cut 5 bases from V and 8 bases from J, with 15 bases between. Germline assignment: CDR1 SGHTA and CDR2 FQGNSA. The CDR3 runs to 13 residues. The CDR3 spells CASSQQTLGGYTF. The CDR3, as DNA: TGTGCCAGCAGCCAACAAACACTAGGGGGCTACACCTTC. The full variable domain, completed using reference TRBV7-2 and TRBJ1-2, is GAGVSQSPSNKVTEKGKDVELRCDPISGHTALYWYRQSLGQGLEFLIYFQGNSAPDKSGLPSDRFSAERTGGSVSTLTIQRTQQEDSAVYLCASSQQTLGGYTFGSGTRLTVV.

The chain recombines TRBV6-6 with TRBJ2-7; 8 bases are shared with TRBD1. CDR1 MNHNY and CDR2 SVGAGI come from the germline V gene (reference sequence). V was pared by 6 bases and J by 7 bases, with 8 bases of the junction left unmatched. CDR3 length: 13 residues. CDR3 residues: CASRLGTGGEQYF. In nucleotides, the CDR3 is TGTGCCAGCAGACTCGGGACAGGCGGGGAGCAGTACTTC.

The chain couples TRBV29-1 to TRBJ2-1, with D unresolved. Germline V gene data show CDR1 as SQVTM and CDR2 as ANQGSEA. The CDR3 loop spans 13 amino acids. V lost 5 bases and J 2 bases, leaving 10 bases between the germline ends. CDR3 residues: CSVMGFPYNEQFF. Written as DNA, the CDR3 is TGCAGCGTTATGGGGTTTCCCTACAATGAGCAGTTCTTC.

J is TRBJ2-5 and V is TRBV5-6, with D tentatively TRBD1 or TRBD2 (5 bases each). Germline CDR1 reads SGHDT; CDR2 reads YYEEEE. The V end was cut by 5 bases, the J end by 3 bases, with 17 bases between. There are 15 residues in the CDR3. The CDR3 nucleotides are TGTGCCAGCAGACCCCGGGACCGGCTAGAAGAGACCCAGTACTTC. This codes for CASRPRDRLEETQYF.

The chain has TRBV6-1 and TRBJ2-7; D perhaps matches TRBD1 (6 bases). Germline lookup yields CDR1 MNHNS and CDR2 SASEGT. With 3 bases removed from V and 1 base from J, the gap between germline ends came to 13 bases. The CDR3 runs to 15 residues. The CDR3 nucleotides are TGTGCCAGCAGTGAGGGACATTTCCCGTCCTACGAGCAGTACTTC. It yields the protein CASSEGHFPSYEQYF.

This rearrangement joins TRBV7-2 to TRBJ2-7; D ambiguous. The germline V gene has CDR1 SGHTA and CDR2 FQGNSA. Deletions cut 5 bases from V and 4 bases from J, with 12 bases between. The CDR3 runs to 13 residues. The CDR3 loop is CASSKVQGYEQYF. The DNA of the CDR3 is TGTGCCAGCAGCAAGGTCCAAGGGTACGAGCAGTACTTC.

This chain links TRBV14 with TRBJ2-3; a weak D match, TRBD1 (6 bases). The V end was cut by 1 base, the J end by 2 bases, with 10 bases between. Germline-derived CDR1 and CDR2 are SGHDN and FVKESK. The CDR3 runs to 15 residues. In nucleotides, the CDR3 is TGTGCCAGCAGCCAAGGTTACAGGGACACAGATACGCAGTATTTT. This gives the protein CASSQGYRDTDTQYF. The full variable domain, with the rest looked up from reference TRBV14 and TRBJ2-3, is EAGVTQFPSHSVIEKGQTVTLRCDPISGHDNLYWYRRVMGKEIKFLLHFVKESKQDESGMPNNRFLAERTGGTYSTLKVQPAELEDSGVYFCASSQGYRDTDTQYFGPGTRLTVL.

The chain employs TRBV6-1 and TRBJ2-2; 7 bases are shared with TRBD1. V dropped 5 bases and J dropped 4; count of bases not matched to a gene: 7. This CDR3 comprises 15 residues. The V gene's germline CDR1 is MNHNS and CDR2 SASEGT. The CDR3 DNA reads as TGTGCCAGCAGTCACCGACAGGGTAGCACCGGGGAGCTGTTTTTT. Translation gives CASSHRQGSTGELFF.

The chain recombines TRBV28 with TRBJ2-2, with D possibly matching TRBD1 (5 bases). CDR1 and CDR2 (germline): MDHEN, SYDVKM. Trimming took off 4 bases at V and 4 bases at J, with 16 bases between the two ends. CDR3 size: 16 residues. The CDR3 is CASSSPGAGFTGELFF. Here the CDR3 DNA reads TGTGCCAGCAGTTCCCCTGGGGCAGGATTCACCGGGGAGCTGTTTTTT.

This chain uses TRBV30 with TRBJ2-7; D not resolved. The CDR3 runs to 13 residues. V was cut by 2 bases and J by 5 bases, with 13 bases left in between. In germline, CDR1 is GTSNPN, CDR2 SVGIG (reference sequence). CDR3 in DNA: TGTGCCTGGAGTATGGTGGCAGTGGACGAGCAGTACTTC. Translated, it gives CAWSMVAVDEQYF. Together with reference TRBV30 and TRBJ2-7, the CDR3 gives the full variable domain: SQTIHQWPATLVQPVGSPLSLECTVEGTSNPNLYWYRQAAGRGLQLLFYSVGIGQISSEVPQNLSASRPQDRQFILSSKKLLLSDSGFYLCAWSMVAVDEQYFGPGTRLTVT.

This chain joins TRBV30 and TRBJ2-2; possibly TRBD1 for D (6 bases). The CDR3 has 15 amino acids. Germline CDR1 reads GTSNPN; CDR2 reads SVGIG (reference sequence). Trimming removed 3 bases from V and 5 bases from J, with 16 bases in between. For the CDR3, the DNA is TGTGCCTGGAGCCCCCTGACAGGAAGGACCGGGGAGCTGTTTTTT. Residues: CAWSPLTGRTGELFF.

The chain links TRBV5-1 to TRBJ2-4, with no clear D. Germline CDR1 reads SGHRS; CDR2 reads YFSETQ. The ends were cut back, 4 bases at V and 7 bases at J, with 18 bases in the middle. The CDR3 sequence is 15 residues long. The CDR3 bases are TGCGCCAGCAGCGGTACGAGCGTCCCTGGGAACATTCAGTACTTC. Protein: CASSGTSVPGNIQYF.